This T cell receptor beta chain came from a study of technical replicates of blood from several donors. Only in-frame clones appear in the TCRdb table, and some are missing; sequencing was by immunoSEQ multiplex PCR. The sample contains about 100,000 clones, approximately 95% of which appear only once. The germline V gene encodes CDR1 SGHVS and CDR2 FQNEAQ. The CDR3 sequence is 14 residues long. V was clipped by 5 bases and J by 4 bases, with 14 bases between them. The gene calls are TRBV7-8 and TRBJ1-2, with TRBD1 as a possible D gene (5 bases). The clonotype was recovered from a human donor in good health. Source material: T cells isolated from PBMCs. The CDR3 reads CASSGSIRAYGYTF. CDR3 DNA: TGTGCCAGCAGCGGGTCCATCAGGGCCTATGGCTACACCTTC.